The T cell receptor (beta chain) described here comes from a study of spatial heterogeneity in lung cancer. CDR1 SQVTM and CDR2 ANQGSEA come from the germline V gene. The V end lost 5 bases, the J end lost 5 bases, and 4 bases lay between the germline ends. The CDR3 extends over 10 amino acids. As to time point: blood at routine non-recurrence follow-up after resection. MiXCR, run by TCRdb on the 5' RACE reads, gives a single entry per CDR3 protein. The sample comprises 40,000 to 45,000 distinct CDR3 sequences, 20% to 25% of which are singletons, and about 7.2% rests with the top ten. There are many counts of this clonotype.

The source of this sequence is a female donor with early-stage non-small cell lung cancer. The source material was PBMCs, sampled at follow-up. The chain joins TRBV29-1 to TRBJ2-1; D gene ambiguous. Written as DNA, the CDR3 is TGCAGCGTTTCCGACAATGAGCAGTTCTTC. Its protein product is CSVSDNEQFF.